This T cell receptor beta chain appears in the sequencing data of a study of T cells in Graves' hyperthyroidism and ophthalmopathy. Findings and caveats of the study: Ophthalmopathy was predicted by the model a median of approximately 6 months ahead of onset. Also found in blood were most expanded thyroid clonotypes above 0.001.

V was trimmed by 2 bases and J by 9 bases, leaving 11 bases between them. Germline CDR1 and CDR2: MNHEY and SVGEGT. The CDR3 spans 13 residues. There are a few counts of this clonotype. Its specificity is unknown. Exclusion of patients followed from uncontrolled infection, other autoimmune disease, pregnancy or lactation. Orbital computed tomography and thyroid ultrasound, together with serum TRAb and thyroxine and clinical symptoms, were used for diagnoses. Researchers amplified the TCR beta CDR3 regions from RNA transcripts. The primer set for the first-round RT-PCR of the TCR CDR3 was HTBI. From the multiplex PCR reads, TCRdb called clonotypes with MiXCR, one entry per CDR3 protein. The table includes about 740,000 distinct CDR3 sequences, less than 15% detected once.

The clonotype comes from a woman between 18 and 30 years old with Graves' hyperthyroidism. The sequencing input was blood. The chain couples TRBV6-2 or TRBV6-3 to TRBJ2-1; no reliable D call. The CDR3 nucleotides are TGTGCCAGCAGTTACGGTCTAGTTCGTGAGCAGTTCTTC. Residues: CASSYGLVREQFF.